The 24 T cell receptor beta chains listed next were all sequenced from one sample in a study of shared clonotypes between healthy human individuals (dated by TCRdb to about 2020). Receptor amplification or capture employed the immunoSEQ multiplex PCR assay. TCRdb holds this immuneACCESS table with in-frame rearrangements only. Some clones are missing; in checked studies, unresolved V genes explain under half, and the rest has no known cause. The sample table lists some 2.1 million clones, 90% to 95% of them with a count of one. The ten largest clonotypes hold about 0.13% of the sample. The sample taken for sequencing was naive CD4+ T cells sorted from blood. The sample's cell subset or site, from its label and the paper: CD45RA+ positively selected. The origin of the receptors is a man between 18 and 35 years old in good health.

The CDR3, as DNA: TGTGCCAGCAGTTCCCCGACAGGGGTGGGCAATCAGCCCCAGCATTTT. Translation gives CASSSPTGVGNQPQHF. This chain connects TRBV6-6 to TRBJ1-5; 8 bases are shared with TRBD1. The germline V gene has CDR1 MNHNY and CDR2 SVGAGI (reference sequence). CDR3 size: 16 residues. Losses at the gene ends were 4 bases for V and 2 bases for J; bases not matched to a gene: 7.

The rearrangement uses TRBV5-6 and TRBJ1-3; D is unresolved. CDR1 is SGHDT and CDR2 is YYEEEE in the germline V gene. The CDR3 has 16 amino acids. The V end lost 0 bases, the J end lost 2 bases, and 12 bases lay between the germline ends. CDR3 DNA: TGTGCCAGCAGCTTGGTCGCCTTGACTACTGGAAACACCATATATTTT. Translating it yields CASSLVALTTGNTIYF.

For this clone: Other DNA sequences within the sample encode an identical CDR3. CDR3 region: CASRKGDEQFF. CDR3 bases: TGTGCCAGCAGGAAAGGGGATGAGCAGTTCTTC. V gene TRBV6-5 combines with J gene TRBJ2-1, with D tentatively TRBD1 (5 bases). V lost 6 bases and J lost 8, with 8 bases in between. CDR1 MNHEY and CDR2 SVGAGI come from the germline V gene. This CDR3 has 11 residues.

The V call is TRBV27, the J call TRBJ2-7, with 13 bases fitting TRBD2. The CDR3 spans 18 residues. The V gene's germline CDR1 is MNHEY and CDR2 SMNVEV (reference sequence). Losses at the gene ends were 5 bases for V and 1 base for J; bases not matched to a gene: 11. The CDR3 sequence is CASSRTSGSSPYSYEQYF. In DNA, the CDR3 is TGTGCCAGCAGTAGGACTAGCGGGAGTTCACCGTATTCCTACGAGCAGTACTTC.

The chain employs TRBV6-1 and TRBJ1-5, with D unresolved. Germline V gene lookup returns CDR1 MNHNS and CDR2 SASEGT. V lost 4 bases to trimming and J lost 2 bases, with 9 bases between them. The length of the CDR3 is 14 residues. This chain's CDR3 is CASSGTLGNQPQHF. The CDR3 nucleotides are TGTGCCAGCAGTGGGACCTTAGGCAATCAGCCCCAGCATTTT.

V usage is TRBV10-1 and J usage is TRBJ2-4, with D tentatively TRBD2 (6 bases). CDR1 is WNHNN and CDR2 is SYGVQD in the germline V gene (reference sequence). Between the trimmed V and J ends, which lost 8 bases and 3 bases, there was a span of 11 bases. CDR3 length equals 13 residues. In DNA form, the CDR3 reads TGCGCCAGCGTCAAGGAGGGCAAAAACATTCAGTACTTC. Protein: CASVKEGKNIQYF.

This chain uses TRBV7-9 with TRBJ2-3, with D possibly matching TRBD1 (5 bases). Germline-derived CDR1 and CDR2 are SEHNR and FQNEAQ (reference sequence). The CDR3 consists of 14 residues. Trimming stripped 4 bases from V and 2 bases from J, with 10 bases between. CDR3 loop: CASSWGDITDTQYF. DNA for the CDR3: TGTGCCAGCAGCTGGGGCGACATCACAGATACGCAGTATTTT.

This clone appeared a single time. The CDR3 is CASSEGSAFYNEQFF. The CDR3 DNA follows: TGTGCCAGCAGTGAAGGTAGCGCTTTCTACAATGAGCAGTTCTTC. The J gene is TRBJ2-1, the V gene TRBV2, with D tentatively TRBD2 (5 bases). Trimming cost V 1 base and J 3 bases, with 10 bases left between them. The CDR3 consists of 15 residues. Germline V gene lookup returns CDR1 SNHLY and CDR2 FYNNEI.

Concerning this clone: Within the sample, other DNA sequences also encode this same CDR3. The chain links TRBV5-4 to TRBJ2-3, with D perhaps matching TRBD2 (5 bases). With 4 bases removed from V and 6 bases from J, the gap between germline ends came to 15 bases. The CDR3 has 14 residues. Germline V gene lookup returns CDR1 SGHNT and CDR2 YYREEE (reference sequence). Written as DNA, the CDR3 is TGTGCCAGCAGCCCGGGTCTAGCCACCGATACGCAGTATTTT. Translating gives CASSPGLATDTQYF.

The chain uses TRBV9 and TRBJ2-1; possibly TRBD1 or TRBD2 for D (5 bases each). The CDR3 runs to 15 residues. With 3 bases removed from V and 9 bases from J, the gap between germline ends came to 19 bases. CDR1 is SGDLS and CDR2 is YYNGEE in the germline V gene. The CDR3 loop is CASSDGTHAPVEQFF. DNA for the CDR3: TGTGCCAGCAGCGACGGGACCCACGCGCCAGTTGAGCAGTTCTTC.

This rearrangement joins TRBV9 to TRBJ2-1; 13 bases match TRBD2. The length of the CDR3 is 21 residues. Germline assignment: CDR1 SGDLS and CDR2 YYNGEE. Unmatched junction bases numbered 19, after V lost 3 bases and J lost 4 bases. This CDR3 reads CASSERSARLAGGSSYNEQFF. CDR3 nucleotides: TGTGCCAGCAGCGAGAGGTCAGCGAGACTAGCGGGAGGAAGTTCTTACAATGAGCAGTTCTTC.

This clone was seen more than once but under ten times. J is TRBJ1-5 and V is TRBV7-2; the D is unclear. V was clipped by 1 base and J by 7 bases, with 11 bases between them. The CDR3 runs to 14 residues. CDR1 is SGHTA and CDR2 is FQGNSA in the germline V gene. CDR3 in amino acids: CASSLGRVDQPQHF. The DNA of the CDR3 is TGTGCCAGCAGCTTAGGTAGGGTTGACCAGCCCCAGCATTTT.

This chain joins TRBV27 and TRBJ1-1, with TRBD1 identical over 7 bases. Germline CDR1 reads MNHEY; CDR2 reads SMNVEV (reference sequence). The J segment lost 5 bases and the V segment lost 8 bases, leaving 11 bases of the junction unmatched. This CDR3 is built from 14 residues. Written as DNA, the CDR3 is TGTGCCAGCTCCTTGACAGGGATGATTACTGAAGCTTTCTTT. Encoded protein: CASSLTGMITEAFF.

The rearrangement links TRBV18 to TRBJ1-4, with D perhaps matching TRBD1 (5 bases). Germline V gene data show CDR1 as KGHSH and CDR2 as LQKENI. This CDR3 comprises 14 residues. V lost 6 bases, J lost 8 bases, and 16 bases lay in between. CDR3 protein: CASSPGTRAEKLFF. In DNA, the CDR3 is TGTGCCAGCTCCCCCGGGACGCGGGCGGAAAAACTGTTTTTT.

This chain joins TRBV5-1 and TRBJ1-6, with D perhaps TRBD1 (5 bases). CDR1 and CDR2 from the germline V gene are SGHRS and YFSETQ. The ends were cut back, 4 bases at V and 8 bases at J, with 13 bases in the middle. The CDR3 is 14 residues long. In DNA, the CDR3 is TGCGCCAGCAGCCTTCAGGGCAAGGATTCACCCCTCCACTTT. Its protein product is CASSLQGKDSPLHF.

The chain couples TRBV30 to TRBJ2-7; 11 bases map to TRBD1. CDR3 length: 13 residues. Germline assignment: CDR1 GTSNPN and CDR2 SVGIG (reference sequence). J was trimmed by 0 bases and V by 5 bases; bases with no gene match: 0. CDR3 DNA sequence: TGTGCCTGGGGGACAGGGGGCTCCTACGAGCAGTACTTC. Translated: CAWGTGGSYEQYF.

The rearrangement joins TRBV11-3 to TRBJ1-1; 7 bases align to TRBD1. The CDR3 extends over 14 amino acids. V lost 5 bases and J lost 0; bases outside the gene matches: 3. The V gene's germline CDR1 is SGHNT and CDR2 YENEEA. DNA for the CDR3: TGTGCCAGCAGCGAGGGACAGATGAACACTGAAGCTTTCTTT. Residues: CASSEGQMNTEAFF.

This clone was recorded a few times. This chain joins TRBV7-9 and TRBJ2-2; weak D call: TRBD1 (6 bases). The CDR3 is 16 residues long. The V gene lost 1 base and the J gene lost 5 bases, with 14 bases spanning the gap. The germline V gene encodes CDR1 SEHNR and CDR2 FQNEAQ (reference sequence). CDR3 sequence: CASSLGLQGNTGELFF. Here the CDR3 DNA reads TGTGCCAGCAGCTTAGGTCTTCAGGGGAATACCGGGGAGCTGTTTTTT.

Worth noting for this clone: Other DNA sequences in this sample translate to the same CDR3. The chain is built from TRBV15 and TRBJ2-2; D gene ambiguous. CDR1 is LNHNV and CDR2 is YYDKDF in the germline V gene (reference sequence). V lost 0 bases and J 6 bases, leaving 5 bases between the germline ends. The CDR3 is made up of 13 amino acids. The CDR3, as DNA: TGTGCCACCAGCAGAGATCTCTCCGGGGAGCTGTTTTTT. Translating it yields CATSRDLSGELFF.

This clone has a single count. The chain has TRBV6-5 and TRBJ1-2, with 7 bases identical to TRBD1. The CDR3 contains 14 residues. Trimming removed 4 bases from V and 4 bases from J; junction bases left unmatched: 6. The germline CDR1 and CDR2 sequences are MNHEY and SVGAGI. The CDR3 reads CASSSSTGPYGYTF. The CDR3, as DNA: TGTGCCAGCAGTTCCTCGACAGGGCCCTATGGCTACACCTTC.

Only one count was recorded for this clone. Other DNA sequences of this sample code for an identical CDR3. V gene TRBV5-1 combines with J gene TRBJ2-1, with 7 nucleotides matching TRBD1. Germline V gene data show CDR1 as SGHRS and CDR2 as YFSETQ. This CDR3 has 13 residues. The J segment lost 9 bases and the V segment lost 4 bases, leaving 7 bases of the junction unmatched. The chain's CDR3 is CASSPRTGGEQFF. CDR3 nucleotides: TGCGCCAGCAGCCCCCGGACAGGCGGTGAGCAGTTCTTC.

The V and J genes are TRBV28 and TRBJ2-1, with a weak D call TRBD1 (7 bases). CDR1 MDHEN and CDR2 SYDVKM come from the germline V gene. V was cut by 5 bases and J by 7 bases, with 15 bases left in between. This CDR3 region has 14 residues. This CDR3 is CASSPAGQRNEQFF. CDR3 bases: TGTGCCAGCAGTCCCGCGGGACAGAGGAATGAGCAGTTCTTC.

This chain uses TRBV30 with TRBJ1-1; D remains unclear. V lost 3 bases and J lost 2, with 7 bases in between. Germline V CDR1 and CDR2: GTSNPN, SVGIG (reference sequence). The CDR3 has 12 residues. The DNA of the CDR3 is TGTGCCTGGAGCACCCGAAACACTGAAGCTTTCTTT. It encodes CAWSTRNTEAFF. The full variable domain, with the rest looked up from reference TRBV30 and TRBJ1-1, is SQTIHQWPATLVQPVGSPLSLECTVEGTSNPNLYWYRQAAGRGLQLLFYSVGIGQISSEVPQNLSASRPQDRQFILSSKKLLLSDSGFYLCAWSTRNTEAFFGQGTRLTVV.

The chain uses TRBV7-4 and TRBJ2-5; the D gene is possibly TRBD2 (5 bases). The CDR3 loop spans 17 amino acids. Germline CDR1 SGHVT, CDR2 SQSDAQ. Trimming removed 1 base from V and 5 bases from J, with 20 bases in between. CDR3 region: CASSLESRASPLETQYF. DNA for the CDR3: TGTGCCAGCAGCTTAGAGTCGCGGGCAAGCCCTCTGGAGACCCAGTACTTC.